The source of this T cell receptor beta chain is a study of cytomegalovirus exposure and HLA in healthy donors. Across the study: Earlier findings included about 120 million unique TCR beta sequences obtained from 170 million or so T cells.

Regarding this clone: No antigen is known for it.

Primers: 60 Vbeta forward and 13 Jbeta reverse. The data were produced by immunoSEQ multiplex PCR, yet TCRdb's version contains in-frame clones alone and is incomplete. Of some 85,000 clones listed, around 84% were seen once; the top ten hold about 2.1%. Nominally healthy donors were sampled, though unrecorded immune exposures were likely. Study-level findings and limits: A cluster of highly shared sequence variants was likely a sequencing artifact. TRBV6-2, TRBV6-3 and some other V segments were excluded as indistinguishable.

Trimming cost V 1 base and J 3 bases, with 13 bases left between them. The CDR3 is 15 amino acids. The germline V gene encodes CDR1 SNHLY and CDR2 FYNNEI. The source of this sequence is a man younger than 30 in good health and CMV-seronegative. The chain recombines TRBV2 with TRBJ2-7; maybe TRBD1 (5 bases). Sequences were obtained from PBMCs. The DNA for the CDR3 is TGTGCCAGCAGTGAAGTTGATCAGGGCGTCTACGAGCAGTACTTC. Translated: CASSEVDQGVYEQYF.